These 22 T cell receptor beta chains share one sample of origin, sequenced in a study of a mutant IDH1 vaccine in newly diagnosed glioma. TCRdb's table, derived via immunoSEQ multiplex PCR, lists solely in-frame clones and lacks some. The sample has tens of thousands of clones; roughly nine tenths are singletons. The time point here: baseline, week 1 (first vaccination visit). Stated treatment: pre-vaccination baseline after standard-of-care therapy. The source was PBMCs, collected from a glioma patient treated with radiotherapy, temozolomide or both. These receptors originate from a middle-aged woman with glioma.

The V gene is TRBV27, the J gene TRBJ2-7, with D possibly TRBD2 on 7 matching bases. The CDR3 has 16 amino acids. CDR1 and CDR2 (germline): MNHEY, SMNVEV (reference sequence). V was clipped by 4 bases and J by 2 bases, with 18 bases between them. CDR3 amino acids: CASSYLGGGTTYEQYF. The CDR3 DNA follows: TGTGCCAGCAGTTATCTTGGGGGGGGGACAACCTACGAGCAGTACTTC.

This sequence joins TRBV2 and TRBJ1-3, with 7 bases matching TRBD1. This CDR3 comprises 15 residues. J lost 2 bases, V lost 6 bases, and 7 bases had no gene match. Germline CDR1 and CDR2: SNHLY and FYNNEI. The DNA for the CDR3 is TGTGCCAGCAGGCAGTTTGACAGGGCTGGAAACACCATATATTTT. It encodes CASRQFDRAGNTIYF.

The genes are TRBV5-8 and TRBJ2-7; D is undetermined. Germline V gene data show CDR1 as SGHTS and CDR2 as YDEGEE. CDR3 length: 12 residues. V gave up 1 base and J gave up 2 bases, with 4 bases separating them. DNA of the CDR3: TGTGCCAGCAGCTTGAGAACCTACGAGCAGTACTTC. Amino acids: CASSLRTYEQYF.

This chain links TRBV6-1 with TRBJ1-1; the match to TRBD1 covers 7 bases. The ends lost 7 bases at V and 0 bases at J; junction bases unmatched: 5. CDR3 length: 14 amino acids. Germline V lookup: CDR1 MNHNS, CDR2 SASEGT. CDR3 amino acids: CASKWTGLNTEAFF. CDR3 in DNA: TGTGCCAGCAAATGGACAGGACTGAACACTGAAGCTTTCTTT.

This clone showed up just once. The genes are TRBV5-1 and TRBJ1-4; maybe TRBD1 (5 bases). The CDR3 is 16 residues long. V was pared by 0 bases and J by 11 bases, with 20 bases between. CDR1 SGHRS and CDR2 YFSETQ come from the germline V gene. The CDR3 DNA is TGCGCCAGCAGCTTGGGGGGGGTACTTTTCACCAGCAAACTGTTTTTT. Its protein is CASSLGGVLFTSKLFF.

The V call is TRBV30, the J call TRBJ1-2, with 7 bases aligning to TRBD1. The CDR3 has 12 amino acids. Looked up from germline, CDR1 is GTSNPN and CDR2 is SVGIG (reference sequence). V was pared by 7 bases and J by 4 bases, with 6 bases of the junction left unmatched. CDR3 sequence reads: CASQGGPYGYTF. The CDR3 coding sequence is TGTGCCTCCCAGGGGGGACCCTATGGCTACACCTTC.

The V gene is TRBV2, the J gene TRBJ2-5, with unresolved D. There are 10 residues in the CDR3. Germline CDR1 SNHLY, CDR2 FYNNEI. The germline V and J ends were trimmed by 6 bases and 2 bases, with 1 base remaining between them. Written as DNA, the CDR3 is TGTGCCAGCAGGCAAGAGACCCAGTACTTC. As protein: CASRQETQYF.

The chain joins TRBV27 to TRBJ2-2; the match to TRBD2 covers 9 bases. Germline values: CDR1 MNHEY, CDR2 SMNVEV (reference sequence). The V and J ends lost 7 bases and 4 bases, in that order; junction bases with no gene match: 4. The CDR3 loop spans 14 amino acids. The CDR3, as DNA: TGTGCCAGCACCCTGACTAGCGGCACCGGGGAGCTGTTTTTT. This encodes CASTLTSGTGELFF.

Here the CDR3 DNA reads TGTGCCAGCAGCCTCGACCTCGGGTATGGCTACACCTTC. Amino acid sequence: CASSLDLGYGYTF. The V and J genes are TRBV4-2 and TRBJ1-2; D remains unclear. The CDR3 totals 13 residues. Germline V gene sequence: CDR1 LGHNA, CDR2 YNFKEQ. V was pared by 4 bases and J by 5 bases, with 11 bases between.

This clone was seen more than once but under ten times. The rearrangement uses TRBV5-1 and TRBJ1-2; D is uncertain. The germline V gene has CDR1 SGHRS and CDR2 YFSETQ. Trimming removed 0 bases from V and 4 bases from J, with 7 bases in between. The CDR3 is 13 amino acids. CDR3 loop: CASSLDRRYGYTF. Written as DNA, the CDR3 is TGCGCCAGCAGCTTGGACAGACGCTATGGCTACACCTTC.

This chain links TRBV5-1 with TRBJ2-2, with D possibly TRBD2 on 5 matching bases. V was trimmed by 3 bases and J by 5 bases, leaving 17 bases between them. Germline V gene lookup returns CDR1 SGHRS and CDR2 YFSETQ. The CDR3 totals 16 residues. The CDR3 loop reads CASSSPGMSGTGELFF. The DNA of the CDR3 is TGCGCCAGCAGCTCACCCGGGATGAGTGGGACCGGGGAGCTGTTTTTT.

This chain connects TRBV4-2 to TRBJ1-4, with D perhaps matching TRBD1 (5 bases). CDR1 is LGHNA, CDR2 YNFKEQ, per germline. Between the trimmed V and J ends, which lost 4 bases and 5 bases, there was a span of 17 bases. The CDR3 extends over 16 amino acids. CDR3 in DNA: TGTGCCAGCAGCCGCGAGGGGAGGCGAAAAAATGAAAAACTGTTTTTT. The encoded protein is CASSREGRRKNEKLFF.

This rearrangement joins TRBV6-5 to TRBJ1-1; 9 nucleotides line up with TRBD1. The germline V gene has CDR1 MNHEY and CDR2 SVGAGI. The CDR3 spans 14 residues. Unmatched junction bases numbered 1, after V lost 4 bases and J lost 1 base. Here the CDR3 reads CASSSDRGNTEAFF. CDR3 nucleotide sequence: TGTGCCAGCAGTTCGGACAGGGGGAACACTGAAGCTTTCTTT.

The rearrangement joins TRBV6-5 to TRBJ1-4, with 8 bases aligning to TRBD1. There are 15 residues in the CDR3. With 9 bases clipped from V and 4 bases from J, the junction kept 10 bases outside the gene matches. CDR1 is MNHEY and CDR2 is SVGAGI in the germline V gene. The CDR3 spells CASKQRTGFNEKLFF. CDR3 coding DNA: TGTGCCAGTAAACAGAGGACAGGGTTTAATGAAAAACTGTTTTTT.

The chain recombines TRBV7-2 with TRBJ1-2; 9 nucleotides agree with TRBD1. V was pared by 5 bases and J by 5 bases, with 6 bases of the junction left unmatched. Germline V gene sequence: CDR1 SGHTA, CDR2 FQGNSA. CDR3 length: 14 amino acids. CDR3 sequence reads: CASSLQGALYGYTF. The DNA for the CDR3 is TGTGCCAGCAGCCTACAGGGGGCTCTATATGGCTACACCTTC.

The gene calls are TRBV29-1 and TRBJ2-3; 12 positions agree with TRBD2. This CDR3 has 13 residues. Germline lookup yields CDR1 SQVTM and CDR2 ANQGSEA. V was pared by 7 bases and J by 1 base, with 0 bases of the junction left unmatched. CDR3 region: CSGLAGGTDTQYF. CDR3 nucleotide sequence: TGCAGCGGACTAGCGGGAGGCACAGATACGCAGTATTTT.

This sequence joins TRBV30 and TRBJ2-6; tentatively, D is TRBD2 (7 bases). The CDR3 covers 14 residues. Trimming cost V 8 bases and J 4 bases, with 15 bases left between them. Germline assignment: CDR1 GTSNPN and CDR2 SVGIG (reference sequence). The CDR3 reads CARRGAGGANVLTF. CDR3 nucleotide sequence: TGTGCCCGCCGGGGGGCTGGAGGGGCCAACGTCCTGACTTTC.

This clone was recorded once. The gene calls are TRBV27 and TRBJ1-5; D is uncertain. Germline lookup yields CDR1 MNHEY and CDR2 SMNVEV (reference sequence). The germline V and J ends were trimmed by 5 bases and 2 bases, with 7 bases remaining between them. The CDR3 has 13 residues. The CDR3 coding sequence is TGTGCCAGCAGTCGGCAGGGCAATCAGCCCCAGCATTTT. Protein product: CASSRQGNQPQHF.

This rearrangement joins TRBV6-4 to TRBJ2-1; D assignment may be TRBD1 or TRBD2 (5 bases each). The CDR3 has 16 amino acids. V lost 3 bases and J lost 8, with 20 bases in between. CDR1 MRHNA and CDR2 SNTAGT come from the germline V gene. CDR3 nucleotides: TGTGCCAGCAGTGAGAGAGGGACGCCTAGTCCCTATGAGCAGTTCTTC. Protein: CASSERGTPSPYEQFF.

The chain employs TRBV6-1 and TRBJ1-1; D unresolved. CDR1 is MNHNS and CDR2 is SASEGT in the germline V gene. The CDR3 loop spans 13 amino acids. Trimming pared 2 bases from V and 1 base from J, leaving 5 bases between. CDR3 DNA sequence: TGTGCCAGCAGTGAAAGGTGGAACACTGAAGCTTTCTTT. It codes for CASSERWNTEAFF.

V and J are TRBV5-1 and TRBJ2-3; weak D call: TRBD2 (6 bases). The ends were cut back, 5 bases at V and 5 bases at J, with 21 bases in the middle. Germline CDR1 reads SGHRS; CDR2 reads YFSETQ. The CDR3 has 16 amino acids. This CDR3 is CASSNQQRRGLDTQYF. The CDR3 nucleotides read TGCGCCAGCAGTAATCAACAGCGGAGGGGTTTAGATACGCAGTATTTT.

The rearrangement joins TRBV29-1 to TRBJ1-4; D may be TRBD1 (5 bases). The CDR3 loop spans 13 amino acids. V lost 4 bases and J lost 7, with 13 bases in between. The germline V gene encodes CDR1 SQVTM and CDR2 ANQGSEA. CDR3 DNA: TGCAGCGTTGGAGGGGCGAGTGGTGAAAAACTGTTTTTT. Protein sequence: CSVGGASGEKLFF. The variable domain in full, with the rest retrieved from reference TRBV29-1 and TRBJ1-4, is SAVISQKPSRDICQRGTSLTIQCQVDSQVTMMFWYRQQPGQSLTLIATANQGSEATYESGFVIDKFPISRPNLTFSTLTVSNMSPEDSSIYLCSVGGASGEKLFFGSGTQLSVL.